What follows are 4 T cell receptor beta chains derived from one specimen sequenced in a study of T cell responses to AZD1222 COVID-19 vaccine. TCRdb's copy holds only in-frame clones and misses some; the assay was immunoSEQ multiplex PCR. The data contain fewer than 200,000 clones, approximately 94% of them seen just once; the ten biggest clones take up roughly 1.7%. This specimen consisted of peripheral blood, obtained 28 days after the second AZD1222 dose. Receptors originate from an adult who received the AZD1222 COVID-19 vaccine.

V gene TRBV7-7 combines with J gene TRBJ2-1; possibly TRBD2 for D (8 bases). This CDR3 comprises 16 residues. Trimming shortened V by 2 bases and J by 5 bases, and 16 bases separated the two germline ends. Germline lookup yields CDR1 SSHAT and CDR2 FNYEAQ (reference sequence). The CDR3 nucleotides read TGTGCCAGCAGCTTATTTGGCGGGGGGACAGACAATGAGCAGTTCTTC. Translating gives CASSLFGGGTDNEQFF.

The rearrangement links TRBV28 to TRBJ1-2; a weak D match, TRBD1 (5 bases). The CDR3 spans 13 residues. V was clipped by 7 bases and J by 4 bases, with 13 bases between them. Germline CDR1 reads MDHEN; CDR2 reads SYDVKM. DNA of the CDR3: TGTGCCAGCAAGCGCGGGGGTGGCTATGGCTACACCTTC. Its translation: CASKRGGGYGYTF.

The rearrangement uses TRBV15 and TRBJ1-6; the match to TRBD1 covers 7 bases. The CDR3 is made up of 18 amino acids. The V gene end was trimmed by 2 bases and the J gene end by 0 bases; junction bases not matched to a gene: 7. In germline, CDR1 is LNHNV, CDR2 YYDKDF (reference sequence). CDR3 bases: TGTGCCACCAGCAGAAAAACAGGGGCCGGCTCCTATAATTCACCCCTCCACTTT. Protein: CATSRKTGAGSYNSPLHF.

This CDR3 is CASSNRPSGGAFTKNIQYF. CDR3 nucleotides: TGTGCCAGCAGTAATAGGCCTAGCGGGGGGGCCTTTACCAAAAACATTCAGTACTTC. The V call is TRBV7-2, the J call TRBJ2-4; 12 nucleotides agree with TRBD2. The germline V gene has CDR1 SGHTA and CDR2 FQGNSA. J lost 2 bases, V lost 6 bases, and 14 bases had no gene match. The CDR3 contains 19 residues.